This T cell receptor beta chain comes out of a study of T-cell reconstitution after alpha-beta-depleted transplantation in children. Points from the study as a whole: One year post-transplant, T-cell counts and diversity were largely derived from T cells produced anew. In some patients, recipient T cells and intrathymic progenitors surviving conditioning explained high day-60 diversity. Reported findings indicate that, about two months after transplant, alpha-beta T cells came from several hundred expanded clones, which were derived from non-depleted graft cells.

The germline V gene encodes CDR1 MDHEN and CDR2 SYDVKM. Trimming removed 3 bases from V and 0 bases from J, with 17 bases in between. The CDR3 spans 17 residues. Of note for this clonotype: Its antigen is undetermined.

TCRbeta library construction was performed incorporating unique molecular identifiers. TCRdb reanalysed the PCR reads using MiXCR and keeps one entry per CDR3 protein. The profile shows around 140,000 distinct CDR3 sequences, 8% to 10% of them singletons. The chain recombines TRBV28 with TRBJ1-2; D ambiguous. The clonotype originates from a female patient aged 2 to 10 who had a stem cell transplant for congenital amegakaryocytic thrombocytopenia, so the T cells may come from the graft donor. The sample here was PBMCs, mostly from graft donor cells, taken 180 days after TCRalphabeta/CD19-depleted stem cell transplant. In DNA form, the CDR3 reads TGTGCCAGCAGTTTTGCCTTCGGTCCGTATACTAACTATGGCTACACCTTC. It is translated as CASSFAFGPYTNYGYTF.